These T cell receptor beta chains were read from a single sample in a study of T-cell memory formation after mild COVID-19. TCRdb passed the 5' RACE reads through MiXCR, listing each CDR3 protein once. The data show approximately 350,000 distinct CDR3 sequences, with 25% to 30% seen just once and roughly 14% held by the top ten. Sequencing was carried out using PBMCs or a T cell subset sorted from them (not recorded which). These receptor sequences come from an adult woman who had mild COVID-19 (a few samples of this study predate the infection). Cell type and time point are not known. The CDR3 runs from the conserved cysteine through the conserved F or W. The D gene is left open where the match is weak. Not all rows give a size; the values are once, few, many and, for expanded clones, a class.

size: -
J: TRBJ1-1
D: -
V: TRBV29-1
DNA: TGCAGCGTTGCTACAGGAACTGAAGCTTTCTTT
CDR3: CSVATGTEAFF

size: few
J: TRBJ2-2
D: -
V: TRBV4-1
DNA: TGCGCCAGCAGCCGTACAGAACTTGACACCGGGGAGCTGTTTTTT
CDR3: CASSRTELDTGELFF

size: few
J: TRBJ2-4
D: TRBD1
V: TRBV12-3/TRBV12-4
DNA: TGTGCCAGCAGTTTAGGGGGACAGGCTCAGTACTTC
CDR3: CASSLGGQAQYF

size: -
J: TRBJ2-5
D: -
V: TRBV11-1
DNA: TGTGCCAGCAGCTTAGCGCCTTTCCAAGAGACCCAGTACTTC
CDR3: CASSLAPFQETQYF

size: few
J: TRBJ2-5
D: TRBD2
V: TRBV2
DNA: TGTGCCAGCGGCCCGGGGGGCCAAGAGACCCAGTACTTC
CDR3: CASGPGGQETQYF

size: few
J: TRBJ2-5
D: -
V: TRBV12-3/TRBV12-4
DNA: TGTGCCAGCAGTTTAGCTTACCGGGAGCTCCAGTACTTC
CDR3: CASSLAYRELQYF

size: -
J: TRBJ2-1
D: -
V: TRBV12-3/TRBV12-4
DNA: TGTGCCAGCAGTTTTTGGGTTGGGGAAGGGGAGCAGTTCTTC
CDR3: CASSFWVGEGEQFF

size: -
J: TRBJ1-5
D: -
V: TRBV6-5
DNA: TGTGCCAGCAGTCCAACACTGGATAGCAATCAGCCCCAGCATTTT
CDR3: CASSPTLDSNQPQHF

size: once
J: TRBJ2-2
D: TRBD2
V: TRBV24-1
DNA: TGTGCCACCAGTGAACGGCCTCTAGCGGCCGGGGAGCTGTTTTTT
CDR3: CATSERPLAAGELFF

size: few
J: TRBJ2-6
D: -
V: TRBV7-3
DNA: TGTGCCAGCAGCATAGGCCTAAGCTCTGGGGCCAACGTCCTGACTTTC
CDR3: CASSIGLSSGANVLTF

size: -
J: TRBJ2-7
D: TRBD2
V: TRBV29-1
DNA: TGCAGCGTTGAAGGCGGGAGGTTCATAGGGCAGTACTTC
CDR3: CSVEGGRFIGQYF

size: -
J: TRBJ2-7
D: -
V: TRBV5-6
DNA: TGTGCCAGCAGCGCCTTTTCACTTGGTGACGAGCAGTACTTC
CDR3: CASSAFSLGDEQYF

size: -
J: TRBJ2-2
D: TRBD2
V: TRBV29-1
DNA: TGCAGCGTTGGTGGGACTAGCCCCTGGAACACCGGGGAGCTGTTTTTT
CDR3: CSVGGTSPWNTGELFF

size: few
J: TRBJ1-4
D: -
V: TRBV5-5
DNA: TGTGCCAGCAGCCGATTACATAGGGGGGAAAAACTGTTTTTT
CDR3: CASSRLHRGEKLFF

size: -
J: TRBJ1-1
D: -
V: TRBV27
DNA: TGTGCCAGCAGTTCGTACGAAGGGCTGATTGGGAAGAACACTGAAGCTTTCTTT
CDR3: CASSSYEGLIGKNTEAFF

size: few
J: TRBJ2-1
D: TRBD2
V: TRBV12-3/TRBV12-4
DNA: TGTGCCAGCCTCTTAGCGGGGGAGCAGTTCTTC
CDR3: CASLLAGEQFF

size: once
J: TRBJ2-3
D: TRBD2
V: TRBV4-3
DNA: TGCGCCAGCAGCCAAGATAGGAGCGGGAGGAAGGAATACACAGATACGCAGTATTTT
CDR3: CASSQDRSGRKEYTDTQYF

size: -
J: TRBJ2-7
D: TRBD1
V: TRBV7-6
DNA: TGTGCCAGCAGCTTTCGGGACAGGGGGGACGAGCAGTACTTC
CDR3: CASSFRDRGDEQYF

size: -
J: TRBJ2-3
D: TRBD2
V: TRBV20-1
DNA: TGCAGTGCTAGAGAACTAGCGGGGGTGGGAGATACGCAGTATTTT
CDR3: CSARELAGVGDTQYF

size: -
J: TRBJ1-4
D: -
V: TRBV20-1
DNA: TGCAGTGCTAGAACCGGGGATAATGAAAAACTGTTTTTT
CDR3: CSARTGDNEKLFF

size: -
J: TRBJ2-7
D: -
V: TRBV9
DNA: TGTGCCAGCAGCGTAGGGCAGACAAGTCCCTACGAGCAGTACTTC
CDR3: CASSVGQTSPYEQYF

size: -
J: TRBJ1-2
D: TRBD1
V: TRBV29-1
DNA: TGCAGCGTCACCGGGACAGGGGGTCCTTTC
CDR3: CSVTGTGGPF

size: -
J: TRBJ1-1
D: TRBD1
V: TRBV7-9
DNA: TGTGCCAGCAGCCCCGAAGTCAGGGGGCTGGGCACTGAAGCTTTCTTT
CDR3: CASSPEVRGLGTEAFF

size: -
J: TRBJ1-2
D: TRBD1
V: TRBV5-1
DNA: TGCGCCAGCACCACCCGGGACAGCTATGGCTACACCTTC
CDR3: CASTTRDSYGYTF

size: few
J: TRBJ1-1
D: -
V: TRBV12-3/TRBV12-4
DNA: TGTGCCAGCAGTTGGGTCAACACTGAAGCTTTCTTT
CDR3: CASSWVNTEAFF

size: -
J: TRBJ1-3
D: -
V: TRBV15
DNA: TGTGCCACCAGCAGAGATCGGGCAGGGATTGGGAACACCATATATTTT
CDR3: CATSRDRAGIGNTIYF

size: few
J: TRBJ2-1
D: -
V: TRBV24-1
DNA: TGTGCCACCAGTGATCCGTCCTATGGTCCCGACAATGAGCAGTTCTTC
CDR3: CATSDPSYGPDNEQFF

size: few
J: TRBJ2-2
D: -
V: TRBV20-1
DNA: TGCAGTGCTAGAGATGTTTCACTTCACACCGGGGAGCTGTTTTTT
CDR3: CSARDVSLHTGELFF

size: -
J: TRBJ2-5
D: TRBD2
V: TRBV4-2
DNA: TGTGCCAGCAGCCAAGTGGTAGCGGGGCAAGAGACCCAGTACTTC
CDR3: CASSQVVAGQETQYF

size: -
J: TRBJ2-1
D: -
V: TRBV19
DNA: TGTGCCAGTAGTATGGGGGGCGCCTACAATGAGCAGTTCTTC
CDR3: CASSMGGAYNEQFF

size: few
J: TRBJ2-5
D: -
V: TRBV14
DNA: TGTGCCAGCAGCCAAGGAGGGGAAGAGACCCAGTACTTC
CDR3: CASSQGGEETQYF

size: many
J: TRBJ2-1
D: -
V: TRBV7-3
DNA: TGTGCCAGCAGCGACGGGACTTACAATGAGCAGTTCTTC
CDR3: CASSDGTYNEQFF

size: -
J: TRBJ2-3
D: -
V: TRBV5-5
DNA: TGTGCCAGCAGCTCCCCCTACACAGATACGCAGTATTTT
CDR3: CASSSPYTDTQYF

size: -
J: TRBJ1-5
D: TRBD1
V: TRBV6-1
DNA: TGTGCCAGCAGTGAAGGACAGGGTGGTCAGCCCCAGCATTTT
CDR3: CASSEGQGGQPQHF

size: many
J: TRBJ1-3
D: TRBD1
V: TRBV12-3/TRBV12-4
DNA: TGTGCCAGCAGCCACGACAGGGTGGGAACTGGAAACACCATATATTTT
CDR3: CASSHDRVGTGNTIYF

size: -
J: TRBJ2-1
D: -
V: TRBV5-8
DNA: TGTGCCAGCAGATTGGACAGAACCAATGAGCAGTTCTTC
CDR3: CASRLDRTNEQFF